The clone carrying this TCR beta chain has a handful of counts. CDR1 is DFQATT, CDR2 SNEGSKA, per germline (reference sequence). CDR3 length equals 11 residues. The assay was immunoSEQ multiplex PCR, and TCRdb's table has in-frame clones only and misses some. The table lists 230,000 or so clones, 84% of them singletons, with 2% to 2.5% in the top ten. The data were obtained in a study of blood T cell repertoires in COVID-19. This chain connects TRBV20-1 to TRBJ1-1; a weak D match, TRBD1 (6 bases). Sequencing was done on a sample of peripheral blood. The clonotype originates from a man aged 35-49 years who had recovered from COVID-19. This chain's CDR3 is CSLDRSVEAFF. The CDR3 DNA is TGCAGCCTCGACAGGAGTGTCGAAGCTTTCTTT.